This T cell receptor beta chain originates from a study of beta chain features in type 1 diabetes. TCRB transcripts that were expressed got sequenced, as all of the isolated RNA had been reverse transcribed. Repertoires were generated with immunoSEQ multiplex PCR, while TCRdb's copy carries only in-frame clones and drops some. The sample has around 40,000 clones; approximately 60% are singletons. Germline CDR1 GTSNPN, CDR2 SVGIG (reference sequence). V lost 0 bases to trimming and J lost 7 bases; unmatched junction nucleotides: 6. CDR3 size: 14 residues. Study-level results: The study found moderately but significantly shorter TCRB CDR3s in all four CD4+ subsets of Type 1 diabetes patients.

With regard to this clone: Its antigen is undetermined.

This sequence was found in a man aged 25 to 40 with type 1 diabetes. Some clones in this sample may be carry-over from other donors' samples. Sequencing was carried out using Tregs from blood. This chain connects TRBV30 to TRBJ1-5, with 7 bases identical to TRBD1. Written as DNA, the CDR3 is TGTGCCTGGAGTGTTCGGACAGGTGAGCAGCCCCAGCATTTT. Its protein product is CAWSVRTGEQPQHF. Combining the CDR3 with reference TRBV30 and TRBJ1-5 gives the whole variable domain SQTIHQWPATLVQPVGSPLSLECTVEGTSNPNLYWYRQAAGRGLQLLFYSVGIGQISSEVPQNLSASRPQDRQFILSSKKLLLSDSGFYLCAWSVRTGEQPQHFGDGTRLSIL.